This record looks at one TCR beta chain sequence and its context. Its antigen is as yet unknown. The CDR3 sequence is 15 residues long. CDR1 is GTSNPN and CDR2 is SVGIG in the germline V gene (reference sequence). Trimming at V came to 2 bases and at J to 5 bases, leaving 9 bases not matched to a gene. The data stem from a study of shared clonotypes between healthy human individuals. Study-wide context: Three CD4 naive, three CD4 memory, two CD8 naive and one CD8 memory plate were used per donor.

Some clones are missing from TCRdb's copy, which holds only in-frame ones; the method was immunoSEQ multiplex PCR. The sample consists of over 850,000 clones, around 82% of them appearing once. Study findings and constraints: The sole specimen, blood, was sampled, and tissue repertoires likely differ. Memory subsets generally showed smaller estimated richness than naive subsets did. The genetic and exposure-history diversity represented was limited by few donors.

The TCR comes from a man aged 18 to 35 in good health. Some clones in this sample may be carry-over from other donors' samples. Sequenced material: memory CD4+ T cells from PBMCs. Subset noted: CD45RA-negative fraction. The V call is TRBV30, the J call TRBJ2-3; 8 bases align to TRBD2. DNA for the CDR3: TGTGCCTGGAGTAGTGGTTGGCTAGCGGGAGATACGCAGTATTTT. Translation gives CAWSSGWLAGDTQYF.